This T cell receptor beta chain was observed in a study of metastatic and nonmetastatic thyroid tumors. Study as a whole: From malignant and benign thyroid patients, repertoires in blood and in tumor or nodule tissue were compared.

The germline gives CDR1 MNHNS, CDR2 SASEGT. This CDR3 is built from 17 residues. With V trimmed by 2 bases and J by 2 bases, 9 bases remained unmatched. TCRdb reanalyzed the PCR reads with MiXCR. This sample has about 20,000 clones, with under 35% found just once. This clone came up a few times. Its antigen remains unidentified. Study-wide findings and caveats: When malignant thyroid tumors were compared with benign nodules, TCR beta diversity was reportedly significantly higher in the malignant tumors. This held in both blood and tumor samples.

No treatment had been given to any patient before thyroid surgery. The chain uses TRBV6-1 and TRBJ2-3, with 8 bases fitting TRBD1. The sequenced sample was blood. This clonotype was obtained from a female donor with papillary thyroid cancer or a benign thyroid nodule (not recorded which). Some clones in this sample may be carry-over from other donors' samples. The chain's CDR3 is CASSEFSADRVTDTQYF. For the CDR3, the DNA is TGTGCCAGCAGTGAATTTTCCGCGGACAGGGTCACAGATACGCAGTATTTT.